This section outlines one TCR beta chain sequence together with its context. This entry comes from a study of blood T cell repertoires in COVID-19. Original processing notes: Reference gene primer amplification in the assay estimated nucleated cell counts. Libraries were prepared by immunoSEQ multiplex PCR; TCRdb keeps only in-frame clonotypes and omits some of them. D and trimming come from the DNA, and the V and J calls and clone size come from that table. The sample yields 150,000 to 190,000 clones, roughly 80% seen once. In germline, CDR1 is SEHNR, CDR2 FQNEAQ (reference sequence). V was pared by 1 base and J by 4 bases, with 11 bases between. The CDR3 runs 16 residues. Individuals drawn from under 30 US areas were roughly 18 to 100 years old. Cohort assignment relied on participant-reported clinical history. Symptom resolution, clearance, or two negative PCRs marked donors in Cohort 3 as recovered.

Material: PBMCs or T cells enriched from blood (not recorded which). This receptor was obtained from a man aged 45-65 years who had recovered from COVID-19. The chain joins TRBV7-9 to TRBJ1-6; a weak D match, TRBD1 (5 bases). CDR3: CASSLDAGLYNSPLHF. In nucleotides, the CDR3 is TGTGCCAGCAGCTTAGATGCAGGGCTATATAATTCACCCCTCCACTTT.